The entry that follows covers one T cell receptor (beta chain) sequence. The data originate from a study of blood T cell repertoires in COVID-19. The protocol was immunoSEQ multiplex PCR, while the TCRdb copy is restricted to in-frame clones and leaves out a portion. The repertoire consists of about 280,000 clones, with approximately 86% occurring once and the leading ten covering approximately 2%. The germline CDR1 and CDR2 sequences are PRHDT and FYEKMQ (reference sequence). V was shortened by 5 bases and J by 2 bases, with 18 bases between the two germline ends. The CDR3 covers 16 residues. Sequencing was carried out using peripheral blood. The sequence was collected from a woman aged 25 to 45 who had recovered from COVID-19. The chain links TRBV13 to TRBJ1-2; D might be TRBD1 (5 bases). Here the CDR3 DNA reads TGTGCCAGCAGCCTACAGGACACAACGCTAAACTATGGCTACACCTTC. Its protein is CASSLQDTTLNYGYTF.